The clone carrying this T cell receptor (beta chain) was seen a handful of times. Its antigen is not identified. Every isolated RNA sample was fully reverse transcribed, so sequencing captured expressed TCRB transcripts. TCRdb's copy holds only in-frame clones and misses some; the assay was immunoSEQ multiplex PCR. The table lists under 350,000 clones, about 13% of them singletons. This sample was included in a study of beta chain features in type 1 diabetes. About the study: Cell yields, gender and age were comparable in patients and healthy donors. Whole-study findings and limits: Significant though moderate, a shortening of TCRB CDR3s appeared in all four CD4+ subsets of Type 1 diabetes patients. There were fewer insertions and more deletions at the VDJ junctions of type 1 diabetes patients.

Looked up from germline, CDR1 is MDHEN and CDR2 is SYDVKM. The V and J ends lost 8 bases and 6 bases, in that order; junction bases with no gene match: 16. The CDR3 is made up of 15 amino acids. Sequencing was carried out using naive CD4+ T cells from blood. The chain employs TRBV28 and TRBJ2-7, with 7 bases aligning to TRBD1. The TCR sequence derives from a man in his thirties or forties with type 1 diabetes. The CDR3 region is CASAPGQAPFGEQYF. The CDR3 coding sequence is TGTGCCAGCGCCCCAGGACAGGCCCCTTTTGGCGAGCAGTACTTC.